What follows are 12 T cell receptor beta chains derived from one specimen sequenced in a study of T-cell memory formation after mild COVID-19 (dated by TCRdb to 2020 to 2022). The library was prepared using 5' RACE. Reads for this sample came from an Illumina NovaSeq 6000. In TCRdb, the public reads were trimmed at Q25 with fastp and aligned with MiXCR, with productive beta chains retained. Rows merge per CDR3 protein into single entries with the most common DNA and genes. A total of about half a million distinct CDR3 sequences appear in this sample, roughly 18% of them only once. 10% to 15% of the sample is held by the ten biggest clonotypes. Sequences were obtained from PBMCs or a T cell subset sorted from them (not recorded which). Source of these receptors: an adult woman who had mild COVID-19 (a few samples of this study predate the infection). The sample titles of this study are shuffled in the database, so cell type and time point are left out; the donor was told from shared clones.

The rearrangement joins TRBV19 to TRBJ2-1, with no clear D. Deletions cut 5 bases from V and 6 bases from J, with 14 bases between. There are 14 residues in the CDR3. Germline V gene lookup returns CDR1 LNHDA and CDR2 SQIVND (reference sequence). The CDR3 spells CASSGANTINEQFF. The CDR3 coding sequence is TGTGCCAGTAGTGGAGCGAATACTATCAATGAGCAGTTCTTC.

This clonotype occurred a few times. The chain is built from TRBV28 and TRBJ2-7; the D gene could be TRBD1 or TRBD2 (5 bases each). Looked up from germline, CDR1 is MDHEN and CDR2 is SYDVKM. Trimming stripped 2 bases from V and 1 base from J, with 15 bases between. The CDR3 spans 16 residues. For the CDR3, the DNA is TGTGCCAGCAGTTTAAAGAGGGGTTTGACATCCTACGAGCAGTACTTC. It yields the protein CASSLKRGLTSYEQYF.

V is TRBV6-2 or TRBV6-3 and J is TRBJ2-7; 7 positions agree with TRBD1. The germline V gene has CDR1 MNHEY and CDR2 SVGEGT. The CDR3 spans 16 residues. J was trimmed by 2 bases and V by 6 bases; bases with no gene match: 13. This chain's CDR3 is CASRDLDRVGTYEQYF. CDR3 in DNA: TGTGCCAGCAGGGACTTAGACAGGGTCGGGACCTACGAGCAGTACTTC.

This clonotype was picked up many times. This chain links TRBV6-2 or TRBV6-3 with TRBJ2-2; TRBD1 or TRBD2 may be the D gene (5 bases each). The V gene's germline CDR1 is MNHEY and CDR2 SVGEGT. This CDR3 region has 17 residues. Trimming pared 0 bases from V and 1 base from J, leaving 12 bases between. In DNA, the CDR3 is TGTGCCAGCAGTTACTCGTCCACAGGACTGAACACCGGGGAGCTGTTTTTT. This sequence encodes CASSYSSTGLNTGELFF.

The rearrangement joins TRBV9 to TRBJ2-3; D possibly corresponds to TRBD2 (5 bases). The CDR3 has 18 amino acids. The germline CDR1 and CDR2 sequences are SGDLS and YYNGEE. V shed 1 base and J shed 0 bases, with 18 bases lying between them. The DNA of the CDR3 is TGTGCCAGCAGCGTAACCAGCGGCAACCTTCGTAGCACAGATACGCAGTATTTT. Translated, it gives CASSVTSGNLRSTDTQYF.

The rearrangement links TRBV5-1 to TRBJ2-1; TRBD2 might be the D (6 bases). This CDR3 has 13 residues. CDR1 SGHRS and CDR2 YFSETQ come from the germline V gene. V lost 8 bases, J lost 4 bases, and 13 bases lay in between. CDR3 region: CASGTELYNEQFF. DNA of the CDR3: TGCGCCAGTGGGACTGAGCTTTACAATGAGCAGTTCTTC. Filled out from reference TRBV5-1 and TRBJ2-1, the complete variable domain reads KAGVTQTPRYLIKTRGQQVTLSCSPISGHRSVSWYQQTPGQGLQFLFEYFSETQRNKGNFPGRFSGRQFSNSRSEMNVSTLELGDSALYLCASGTELYNEQFFGPGTRLTVL.

This clonotype appeared a few times. This sequence joins TRBV7-9 and TRBJ2-3, with D perhaps given as TRBD1 or TRBD2 (5 bases each). The CDR3 extends over 15 amino acids. The V end was cut by 4 bases, the J end by 6 bases, with 17 bases between. CDR1 SEHNR and CDR2 FQNEAQ come from the germline V gene (reference sequence). The CDR3 spells CASSSYGTNTDTQYF. For the CDR3, the DNA is TGTGCCAGCAGCTCCTATGGGACCAACACGGATACGCAGTATTTT.

This clonotype was counted a few times. The chain links TRBV24-1 to TRBJ2-7; D is tentatively TRBD1 or TRBD2 (5 bases each). Trimming took off 5 bases at V and 2 bases at J, with 18 bases between the two ends. Germline CDR1 KGHDR, CDR2 SFDVKD. CDR3 size: 16 residues. The CDR3 is CATSATGASKTYEQYF. As DNA, the CDR3 is TGTGCCACCAGTGCGACCGGGGCAAGCAAAACCTACGAGCAGTACTTC.

DNA of the CDR3: TGTGCCAGCAGCCCCAAAGGACAGGGACCGAATACGCAGTATTTT. Translating it yields CASSPKGQGPNTQYF. The chain combines TRBV3-1 with TRBJ2-3; 8 nucleotides align to TRBD1. Germline values: CDR1 LGHDT, CDR2 YNNKEL (reference sequence). The CDR3 consists of 15 residues. V lost 4 bases, J lost 7 bases, and 10 bases stayed unmatched.

This clonotype has more than one count but fewer than ten. The chain combines TRBV5-1 with TRBJ2-5; D gene uncertain. CDR1 is SGHRS and CDR2 is YFSETQ in the germline V gene. CDR3 size: 12 residues. V was clipped by 0 bases and J by 4 bases, with 4 bases between them. The CDR3 bases are TGCGCCAGCAGCTTGGGCATAGAGACCCAGTACTTC. As protein: CASSLGIETQYF. Supplemented by reference TRBV5-1 and TRBJ2-5, the full variable domain reads KAGVTQTPRYLIKTRGQQVTLSCSPISGHRSVSWYQQTPGQGLQFLFEYFSETQRNKGNFPGRFSGRQFSNSRSEMNVSTLELGDSALYLCASSLGIETQYFGPGTRLLVL.

This clonotype was observed a handful of times. The chain uses TRBV5-1 and TRBJ2-1; TRBD2 matches at 8 bases. The V segment lost 4 bases and the J segment 8 bases; nucleotides outside the gene matches: 14. From germline, CDR1 is SGHRS and CDR2 YFSETQ. CDR3 length: 16 residues. The CDR3 coding sequence is TGCGCCAGCAGCCAGGTTCGTAGCGGGGTTGCGTATGAGCAGTTCTTC. Translation gives CASSQVRSGVAYEQFF.

This clonotype was counted between two and nine times. The chain uses TRBV18 and TRBJ1-1; no clear D gene. Germline CDR1 KGHSH, CDR2 LQKENI. With 2 bases removed from V and 1 base from J, the gap between germline ends came to 14 bases. The CDR3 contains 16 residues. CDR3 coding DNA: TGTGCCAGCTCACCATCAAGTGGGCCTCGGAACACTGAAGCTTTCTTT. It is translated as CASSPSSGPRNTEAFF.